These T cell receptor beta chains were read from a single sample in a study of blood T cell repertoires in COVID-19. Assay: immunoSEQ multiplex PCR; the TCRdb copy retains only in-frame clones and omits some. The data show 110,000 or so clones, around 84% seen once. The material sequenced was peripheral blood. These receptors came from a human donor in a cohort sampled during active COVID-19. Each CDR3 is given with its conserved first and last residue. D genes are given only for firm matches. Clone size, where shown, is once, few, many, or a class for clones that have expanded.

TRBV10-3,NA,TRBJ1-5,TRBD1,CAISERWTGGDQPQHF,TGTGCCATCAGTGAGAGGTGGACAGGGGGGGATCAGCCCCAGCATTTT
TRBV11-2,NA,TRBJ1-1,NA,CASSLEGRPNTEAFF,TGTGCCAGCAGCTTAGAGGGCAGACCAAACACTGAAGCTTTCTTT
TRBV3-1/TRBV3-2,NA,TRBJ2-3,NA,CASSQFSTQYF,TGTGCCAGCAGCCAATTCTCTACGCAGTATTTT
TRBV5-1,NA,TRBJ2-2,TRBD1,CASSLGDRFTGELFF,TGCGCCAGCAGCTTGGGGGACAGATTTACCGGGGAGCTGTTTTTT
TRBV5-1,NA,TRBJ1-6,NA,CASSLYGTSYNSPLHF,TGCGCCAGCAGCTTGTATGGGACAAGTTATAATTCACCCCTCCACTTT
TRBV2,NA,TRBJ1-4,NA,CASSEQGRGGEKLFF,TGTGCCAGCAGTGAACAGGGGAGGGGTGGCGAAAAACTGTTTTTT
TRBV4-3,NA,TRBJ2-1,NA,CATRGAPHREQFF,TGCGCCACCCGGGGGGCCCCTCATCGTGAGCAGTTCTTC
TRBV6-1,NA,TRBJ1-1,NA,CASSEASMNTEAFF,TGTGCCAGCAGTGAAGCATCAATGAACACTGAAGCTTTCTTT
TRBV27,NA,TRBJ1-2,NA,CASRSRDGLSYGYTF,TGTGCCAGCAGGAGCCGGGACGGACTATCCTATGGCTACACCTTC
TRBV6-5,NA,TRBJ2-3,TRBD2,CASRRGTSGGDTQYF,TGTGCCAGCAGGCGCGGGACTAGCGGGGGGGATACGCAGTATTTT
TRBV19,once,TRBJ2-3,NA,CASSMNSLGSTDTQYF,TGTGCCAGTAGTATGAATTCCCTGGGCTCCACAGATACGCAGTATTTT
TRBV19,NA,TRBJ1-2,NA,CASTRPGLSYGYTF,TGTGCCAGTACCCGACCGGGACTGAGCTATGGCTACACCTTC
TRBV7-9,NA,TRBJ2-3,NA,CASSVYTDTQYF,TGTGCCAGCAGCGTCTACACAGATACGCAGTATTTT
TRBV29-1,NA,TRBJ1-1,TRBD1,CSVGTGLNTEAFF,TGCAGCGTAGGGACAGGCTTGAACACTGAAGCTTTCTTT
TRBV12-3/TRBV12-4,NA,TRBJ2-1,TRBD2,CASRLAGGNEQFF,TGTGCCAGCAGACTAGCGGGGGGAAATGAGCAGTTCTTC
TRBV7-8,NA,TRBJ1-2,NA,CASRPGGDYGYTF,TGTGCCAGCAGGCCGGGGGGTGACTATGGCTACACCTTC
TRBV5-1,NA,TRBJ2-1,NA,CASSPAVGVAYNEQFF,TGCGCCAGCAGCCCCGCGGTCGGGGTAGCCTACAATGAGCAGTTCTTC
TRBV6-6,NA,TRBJ1-5,NA,CASSYGLEGQPQHF,TGTGCCAGCAGTTACGGCCTAGAAGGCCAGCCCCAGCATTTT
TRBV14,NA,TRBJ1-2,NA,CASSQDRFYGYTF,TGTGCCAGCAGCCAAGACAGATTCTATGGCTACACCTTC
TRBV10-1,NA,TRBJ1-1,TRBD1,CASSRDRVNTEAFF,TGCGCCAGCAGCCGGGACAGGGTGAACACTGAAGCTTTCTTT
TRBV5-1,NA,TRBJ2-7,TRBD1,CASSWKTGTALSSYEQYF,TGCGCCAGCAGCTGGAAAACCGGGACAGCCTTGAGCTCCTACGAGCAGTACTTC
TRBV21-1,NA,TRBJ1-1,NA,CASSKDRPGQGVWSNTEAFF,TGTGCCAGCAGCAAAGACCGCCCGGGACAGGGGGTATGGTCGAACACTGAAGCTTTCTTT
TRBV24-1,NA,TRBJ2-1,NA,CATSGREFYNEQFF,TGTGCCACCAGTGGCCGTGAGTTCTACAATGAGCAGTTCTTC
TRBV3-1/TRBV3-2,once,TRBJ2-7,TRBD2,CASSPGTGGGGYEQYF,TGTGCCAGCAGCCCAGGAACTGGCGGGGGAGGTTACGAGCAGTACTTC
TRBV9,NA,TRBJ2-3,TRBD2,CASRPPSGGAFDTQYF,TGTGCCAGCAGGCCTCCTAGCGGGGGGGCCTTTGATACGCAGTATTTT
TRBV2,NA,TRBJ2-1,NA,CASSESGLDNEQFF,TGTGCCAGCAGTGAAAGTGGTCTAGACAATGAGCAGTTCTTC
TRBV5-4,NA,TRBJ2-5,TRBD2,CASSFRLAGAGETQYF,TGTGCCAGCAGCTTTCGACTAGCGGGGGCGGGGGAGACCCAGTACTTC
TRBV19,once,TRBJ1-1,NA,CASSIVRANTEAFF,TGTGCCAGTAGTATTGTCAGGGCGAACACTGAAGCTTTCTTT
TRBV2,NA,TRBJ1-5,NA,CASSGTTSGNQPQHF,TGTGCCAGCAGCGGGACAACGTCGGGCAATCAGCCCCAGCATTTT
TRBV5-1,NA,TRBJ1-3,TRBD1,CASSLVGQGPGNTIYF,TGCGCCAGCAGCTTGGTGGGACAGGGTCCTGGAAACACCATATATTTT
TRBV11-3,NA,TRBJ2-3,NA,CASSRDSVDTQYF,TGTGCCAGCAGCCGGGACTCGGTAGATACGCAGTATTTT
TRBV9,NA,TRBJ2-2,TRBD1,CASSGDRGGSGELFF,TGTGCCAGCAGCGGCGACAGGGGGGGATCCGGGGAGCTGTTTTTT
TRBV6-5,once,TRBJ2-3,TRBD2,CASSYSGRGSTDTQYF,TGTGCCAGCAGTTACTCTGGGCGGGGGAGCACAGATACGCAGTATTTT
TRBV5-1,once,TRBJ2-4,TRBD2,CASSYTGGNIQYF,TGCGCCAGCAGCTACACGGGGGGTAACATTCAGTACTTC
TRBV19,NA,TRBJ1-2,TRBD1,CATQGAANYGYTF,TGTGCCACTCAGGGGGCCGCTAACTATGGCTACACCTTC
TRBV30,NA,TRBJ2-3,NA,CASDAGMVTDTQYF,TGTGCCAGCGACGCGGGCATGGTCACAGATACGCAGTATTTT
TRBV7-9,few,TRBJ1-5,NA,CASSFGDSNQPQHF,TGTGCCAGCAGCTTCGGGGATAGCAATCAGCCCCAGCATTTT
TRBV9,NA,TRBJ1-2,TRBD1,CASSLRDSVYGYTF,TGTGCCAGCAGCCTAAGGGACAGTGTTTATGGCTACACCTTC
TRBV6-4,NA,TRBJ1-2,TRBD1,CASSRTGDGYGYTF,TGTGCCAGCAGTAGGACAGGGGACGGCTATGGCTACACCTTC
TRBV7-2,NA,TRBJ2-1,NA,CASSLVASHGAEQFF,TGTGCCAGCAGCTTAGTGGCAAGTCATGGGGCCGAGCAGTTCTTC
TRBV15,NA,TRBJ2-7,TRBD2,CATRRLAGGPGEQYF,TGTGCCACCAGGCGGCTAGCGGGGGGGCCGGGTGAGCAGTACTTC
TRBV5-1,NA,TRBJ2-1,TRBD1,CASSRPGQTYNEQFF,TGCGCCAGCAGCAGGCCGGGACAGACCTACAATGAGCAGTTCTTC
TRBV9,few,TRBJ1-5,NA,CASSGGPGSHQPQHF,TGTGCCAGCAGCGGAGGGCCGGGGAGCCATCAGCCCCAGCATTTT
TRBV3-1/TRBV3-2,NA,TRBJ1-2,NA,CASSQYGFGYGYTF,TGTGCCAGCAGCCAATATGGTTTCGGCTATGGCTACACCTTC
TRBV4-1,NA,TRBJ2-2,TRBD2,CASSQELASGQLNTGELFF,TGCGCCAGCAGCCAAGAATTGGCTAGCGGTCAATTGAACACCGGGGAGCTGTTTTTT
TRBV6-5,NA,TRBJ1-4,TRBD1,CASSARGLGEKLFF,TGTGCCAGCAGCGCTAGGGGGCTGGGGGAAAAACTGTTTTTT
TRBV4-3,few,TRBJ1-6,NA,CASSRELLSPLHF,TGCGCCAGCAGCCGAGAACTCCTATCACCCCTCCACTTT
TRBV6-5,NA,TRBJ2-7,TRBD1,CACVIGQGAFYEQYF,TGTGCCTGTGTTATAGGACAGGGGGCGTTCTACGAGCAGTACTTC
TRBV6-2/TRBV6-3,NA,TRBJ1-5,TRBD1,CASSYRRSGGLGNQPQHF,TGTGCCAGCAGTTACCGGCGGTCAGGGGGCTTGGGCAATCAGCCCCAGCATTTT
TRBV9,NA,TRBJ1-2,NA,CASSDTGTHGYTF,TGTGCCAGCAGCGATACAGGGACCCATGGCTACACCTTC
TRBV25-1,NA,TRBJ1-4,TRBD1,CASNPGGPATNEKLFF,TGTGCCAGCAACCCAGGGGGGCCTGCAACTAATGAAAAACTGTTTTTT
TRBV5-4,NA,TRBJ2-6,TRBD1,CASSRRDRADSGANVLTF,TGTGCCAGCAGCCGTCGGGACAGGGCTGACTCTGGGGCCAACGTCCTGACTTTC
TRBV6-2/TRBV6-3,NA,TRBJ1-1,TRBD1,CASSSPGQGISAFF,TGTGCCAGCAGTTCTCCGGGACAGGGGATTTCAGCTTTCTTT
TRBV19,NA,TRBJ2-3,TRBD1,CASSTRQGISISTDTQYF,TGTGCCAGTAGTACCAGACAGGGCATCTCAATTAGCACAGATACGCAGTATTTT
TRBV5-4,few,TRBJ2-2,NA,CASSTGFSTGELFF,TGTGCCAGCAGTACGGGATTTTCCACCGGGGAGCTGTTTTTT